This T cell receptor beta chain is from a study of CD4 T cells in relation to SARS-CoV-2 and coronaviruses. Before the COVID-19 pandemic, during about 2011-2019, CD4+ T cells were taken from unexposed donors. CD4 enrichment then naive enrichment separated naive from memory CD4+ cells. The length of the CDR3 is 14 residues. Per the germline V gene, CDR1 is SEHNR and CDR2 is FQNEAQ (reference sequence). Deletions cut 6 bases from V and 4 bases from J, with 15 bases between. Libraries were prepared by immunoSEQ multiplex PCR; TCRdb keeps only in-frame clonotypes and omits some of them. Of roughly 68,000 clones in the sample, approximately 95% are singletons; the top ten hold 0.2% to 0.25%. Regarding this clone: As yet, its antigen is unknown.

Findings and caveats of the study: Monoreactive clones expanded significantly more to SARS-CoV-2 than crossreactive clones did.

This clonotype originated in a human donor in good health. V and J are TRBV7-9 and TRBJ2-5; D remains unclear. The specimen was naive CD4+ T cells from PBMCs. Subset reported: naive CD4+ T cells isolated by negative enrichment. CDR3: CASRHTPHRETQYF. CDR3 nucleotides: TGTGCCAGCAGACATACCCCTCATCGAGAGACCCAGTACTTC.